The 15 T cell receptor beta chains presented below share a single source sample, sequenced in a study of blood T cell repertoires in COVID-19. Measured with immunoSEQ multiplex PCR; TCRdb has only the in-frame clones, and not every one. Here the sample spans roughly 150,000 clones, approximately 82% being singletons. Material for sequencing was peripheral blood. These receptors all stem from a woman older than 75 with active or convalescent COVID-19.

The chain recombines TRBV7-9 with TRBJ1-6; D may be TRBD1 (6 bases). The CDR3 covers 16 residues. With 2 bases removed from V and 7 bases from J, the gap between germline ends came to 15 bases. Germline V gives CDR1 SEHNR, CDR2 FQNEAQ (reference sequence). The CDR3 sequence: CASSLLGQGRNSPLHF. The CDR3 DNA sequence: TGTGCCAGCAGCTTATTAGGGCAGGGGCGAAATTCACCCCTCCACTTT.

J is TRBJ1-1 and V is TRBV27; no clear D gene. This CDR3 is 14 amino acids long. CDR1 MNHEY and CDR2 SMNVEV come from the germline V gene (reference sequence). The germline V and J ends were trimmed by 3 bases and 0 bases, with 8 bases remaining between them. Here the CDR3 DNA reads TGTGCCAGCAGTTTTCGGAGAATGAACACTGAAGCTTTCTTT. It translates to CASSFRRMNTEAFF.

The rearrangement links TRBV6-1 to TRBJ2-1, with D possibly being TRBD2 (5 bases). Germline lookup yields CDR1 MNHNS and CDR2 SASEGT. Deletions cut 3 bases from V and 4 bases from J, with 13 bases between. This CDR3 contains 15 residues. As DNA, the CDR3 is TGTGCCAGCAGTGACGCGGGCACCACTTACAATGAGCAGTTCTTC. The encoded protein is CASSDAGTTYNEQFF.

This clone was counted a single time. As DNA, the CDR3 is TGTGCCAGCAGCCCGGGACATTTGCACTCCTATAATTCACCCCTCCACTTT. Amino acid sequence: CASSPGHLHSYNSPLHF. V is TRBV11-2 and J is TRBJ1-6; perhaps TRBD1 as D (6 bases). Per the germline V gene, CDR1 is SGHAT and CDR2 is FQNNGV. The CDR3 sequence is 17 residues long. V lost 5 bases and J 0 bases, leaving 14 bases between the germline ends.

A few counts support this clone. This chain uses TRBV4-1 with TRBJ2-4; a weak D match, TRBD2 (5 bases). CDR3 length equals 18 residues. Germline lookup yields CDR1 MGHRA and CDR2 YSYEKL. Trimming shortened V by 1 base and J by 0 bases, and 16 bases separated the two germline ends. CDR3 bases: TGCGCCAGCAGCCAAGGATTTAAGCGGAGTATAGCCAAAAACATTCAGTACTTC. Its translation: CASSQGFKRSIAKNIQYF.

V is TRBV6-5 and J is TRBJ1-1; D not resolved. Trimming shortened V by 6 bases and J by 3 bases, and 11 bases separated the two germline ends. Germline values: CDR1 MNHEY, CDR2 SVGAGI. The CDR3 length is 13 residues. CDR3 DNA sequence: TGTGCCAGCAGACGGAGTGCGGACACTGAAGCTTTCTTT. Protein sequence: CASRRSADTEAFF.

This chain uses TRBV28 with TRBJ1-5; D unclear. CDR3 length equals 13 residues. V lost 7 bases and J 4 bases, leaving 11 bases between the germline ends. Germline V gene data show CDR1 as MDHEN and CDR2 as SYDVKM. CDR3 sequence (DNA): TGTGCCAGCACTCCGGGGAATAATCAGCCCCAGCATTTT. Its protein is CASTPGNNQPQHF.

The CDR3 here is CASSFESQGPNTEAFF. In DNA form, the CDR3 reads TGTGCCAGCAGCTTTGAGTCGCAGGGCCCGAACACTGAAGCTTTCTTT. V usage is TRBV12-1 and J usage is TRBJ1-1; no check of the table's D call, TRBD1, against the DNA was made. TRBV12-1 is recorded as a pseudogene. The CDR3 totals 16 residues.

The J gene is TRBJ1-2, the V gene TRBV19; 8 positions match TRBD1. Germline CDR1 LNHDA, CDR2 SQIVND (reference sequence). CDR3 size: 16 residues. V shed 5 bases, J shed 0 bases, and the junction held 8 bases outside the gene matches. CDR3 loop: CASSSPDRGPNYGYTF. CDR3 bases: TGTGCCAGTAGTTCCCCTGACAGGGGCCCTAACTATGGCTACACCTTC.

Details on this clone: Because it lacks the conserved phenylalanine or tryptophan at the end, this CDR3 is likely a read error. The limits of the CDR3 on the DNA are not certain, so only TCRdb's listed CDR3 is given. The chain has TRBV5-4 and TRBJ1-2; the listed D gene, TRBD1, was not tested against the DNA. The CDR3 spans 9 amino acids, including both terminal residues. Germline values: CDR1 SGHNT, CDR2 YYREEE (reference sequence). The CDR3 reads CASSLGQPR.

The chain combines TRBV5-1 with TRBJ2-7, with a possible D match to TRBD1 (6 bases). Germline CDR1 reads SGHRS; CDR2 reads YFSETQ. This CDR3 spans 13 amino acids. Trimming cost V 0 bases and J 7 bases, with 11 bases left between them. The CDR3 protein is CASSLGTGQEQYF. Written as DNA, the CDR3 is TGCGCCAGCAGCTTGGGAACGGGACAAGAGCAGTACTTC.

The chain joins TRBV6-5 to TRBJ1-5; 7 bases map to TRBD1. Germline values: CDR1 MNHEY, CDR2 SVGAGI. There are 14 residues in the CDR3. The J segment lost 4 bases and the V segment lost 8 bases, leaving 8 bases of the junction unmatched. DNA for the CDR3: TGTGCCAGCCAAAGGGGGCAGTCAAATCAGCCCCAGCATTTT. Protein product: CASQRGQSNQPQHF.

This clone occurred a few times. The chain links TRBV18 to TRBJ1-2, with D possibly TRBD1 on 6 matching bases. This CDR3 is built from 13 residues. Germline CDR1 KGHSH, CDR2 LQKENI. Trimming took off 1 base at V and 6 bases at J, with 9 bases between the two ends. The CDR3 nucleotides are TGTGCCAGCTCACCACAGGGGGTGGATGGCTACACCTTC. Its protein product is CASSPQGVDGYTF.

This clone was seen only once. The V gene is TRBV5-1, the J gene TRBJ2-5; 14 bases line up with TRBD2. The ends lost 0 bases at V and 5 bases at J; junction bases unmatched: 6. There are 17 residues in the CDR3. CDR1 is SGHRS and CDR2 is YFSETQ in the germline V gene. CDR3 coding DNA: TGCGCCAGCAGCTTGGGACTAGCGGGAGGGTCTGGTGAGACCCAGTACTTC. This encodes CASSLGLAGGSGETQYF.

The CDR3, as DNA: TGTGCCAGCAGCCAAGTTCGAGGCGGGACTGAAAATGAGCAGTTCTTC. It yields the protein CASSQVRGGTENEQFF. V usage is TRBV4-2 and J usage is TRBJ2-1, with D possibly TRBD2 on 6 matching bases. CDR3 length: 16 residues. Germline V CDR1 and CDR2: LGHNA, YNFKEQ. V was trimmed by 1 base and J by 7 bases, leaving 17 bases between them.